Listed below are T cell receptor beta chains from one sample, sequenced in a study of blood T cell repertoires in COVID-19. The protocol was immunoSEQ multiplex PCR, while the TCRdb copy is restricted to in-frame clones and leaves out a portion. The data contain tens of thousands of clones, around 86% of them singletons. What was sequenced was peripheral blood. The receptors shown here come from a human donor in a cohort sampled during active COVID-19. The donor label of this sample is uncertain. The conserved cysteine and the conserved F or W are not part of the CDR3 here. Rows give clone size only sometimes, using once, few, many, or a class for an expanded clone.

J gene | V gene | clone size | CDR3 protein
TRBJ1-5 | TRBV6-1 | . | ASSDQGQGHQPQH
TRBJ1-4 | TRBV9 | . | ASSIGQGWGNEKLF
TRBJ1-3 | TRBV14 | . | ASSRATAGNTIY
TRBJ1-5 | TRBV5-1 | . | ASSPTGQYSNQPQH
TRBJ2-7 | TRBV11-2 | . | ASSPGQGLHEQY
TRBJ1-1 | TRBV2 | . | ASSLKGGGNTEAF
TRBJ1-6 | TRBV7-8 | . | ASSGRDRLGNSPLH
TRBJ1-1 | TRBV9 | . | ASSETTGGGTEAF
TRBJ1-2 | TRBV5-5 | . | ASSLAGQGTYGYT
TRBJ1-6 | TRBV19 | . | ASSQDSIPSPLH
TRBJ2-7 | TRBV28 | . | ASRTRSGVYEQY
TRBJ1-2 | TRBV12-3/TRBV12-4 | . | ASSTGAPSGYT
TRBJ1-2 | TRBV7-3 | . | ASSETGGLDYGYT
TRBJ2-1 | TRBV11-1 | once | ASSDLGTTYDNEQF
TRBJ2-5 | TRBV19 | . | ASSISTGAQY
TRBJ1-4 | TRBV12-3/TRBV12-4 | once | ASREGPDEKLF
TRBJ2-3 | TRBV7-2 | . | ASSSGTRRDTQY
TRBJ2-7 | TRBV5-4 | . | ASSSSGAGVRSEQY
TRBJ1-6 | TRBV13 | . | ASSLRELGSHSPLH
TRBJ2-2 | TRBV24-1 | . | ATSAGPTGELF
TRBJ2-5 | TRBV4-1 | . | ASSQDLGPPPGGQETQY
TRBJ2-3 | TRBV7-2 | few | ASSPRTGSTDTQY
TRBJ2-5 | TRBV4-3 | . | ASSQDGGGALIETQY
TRBJ2-2 | TRBV10-3 | . | ATLRDRANTGELF
TRBJ2-1 | TRBV7-6 | . | ASSSLGLARVDEQF
TRBJ1-1 | TRBV7-9 | . | ASSLGQGDTEAF
TRBJ2-7 | TRBV7-3 | . | ASSSGTGGEQY
TRBJ2-7 | TRBV28 | . | ASRDSRGIYEQY
TRBJ2-7 | TRBV2 | . | ASSPTVANEQY